This T cell receptor (beta chain) originates from a study of blood T cell repertoires in COVID-19. About the research overall: There were acute and convalescent COVID-19 samples, and they came from the United States, Italy and Spain. The cDNA or gDNA used as material had been derived from T cells, B-cell-depleted T cells, or PBMCs.

Original analysis: Amplifying reference gene primers gave estimates of nucleated cell counts. Method: immunoSEQ multiplex PCR; TCRdb's copy keeps in-frame clones and lacks some. Clone size and V and J calls were adopted from that table, with D and trimming inferred from the DNA. Seen here are roughly 77,000 clones, 79% observed once, and the top ten hold around 27%. The CDR3 spans 15 residues. The sequence was obtained from a man in his sixties with active or convalescent COVID-19. The sequenced sample was peripheral blood. The chain employs TRBV21-1 and TRBJ2-3; TRBD1 reflects the table's D call only, with no check against the DNA. TRBV21-1 is tagged as a pseudogene. CDR3 in amino acids: CASYRGRGGTDTQYF. CDR3 DNA: TGTGCCAGCTACAGGGGGCGAGGAGGCACAGATACGCAGTATTTT.